These 30 T cell receptor beta chains were all obtained from the same sample, sequenced in a study of blood T cells in healthy people across ages. Using a J-beta primer mix together with a sample-barcoded 5' primer, a second PCR was run for about 6 to 12 cycles. TCRdb reprocessed the 5' RACE reads with MiXCR, giving one entry per CDR3 protein. Counted here are a few hundred thousand distinct CDR3 sequences, approximately 52% occurring once; the ten biggest clones make up around 53%. The sample taken for sequencing was blood. The receptors derive from a man between 60 and 70 years old in good health.

Here the CDR3 reads CATSDGQGTDQPQHF. The CDR3 DNA is TGTGCCACCAGTGATGGACAGGGGACGGATCAGCCCCAGCATTTT. The genes are TRBV24-1 and TRBJ1-5, with 9 bases matching TRBD1. The CDR3 has 15 residues. V dropped 3 bases and J dropped 5; count of bases not matched to a gene: 4. The germline CDR1 and CDR2 sequences are KGHDR and SFDVKD.

Ten or more counts support this clonotype. J is TRBJ1-5 and V is TRBV6-2 or TRBV6-3; D is unclear. Trimming left V 6 bases short and J 0 bases short, with 12 bases between. Germline V lookup: CDR1 MNHEY, CDR2 SVGEGT. This CDR3 region has 15 residues. The CDR3 DNA is TGTGCCAGCAGATCCGGTAGGGCTAGCAATCAGCCCCAGCATTTT. Translation: CASRSGRASNQPQHF.

In this sample, this clonotype turned up once. The gene calls are TRBV7-9 and TRBJ2-1; 7 nucleotides align to TRBD2. V shed 5 bases, J shed 4 bases, and the junction held 11 bases outside the gene matches. The CDR3 is 16 residues long. Germline V CDR1 and CDR2: SEHNR, FQNEAQ (reference sequence). The CDR3 reads CASSLWTSSRYNEQFF. In DNA, the CDR3 is TGTGCCAGCAGCCTATGGACTAGTTCGCGGTACAATGAGCAGTTCTTC.

This clonotype showed up many times. CDR3 region: CAILAYNEQFF. Written as DNA, the CDR3 is TGTGCCATTCTTGCCTACAATGAGCAGTTCTTC. The gene calls are TRBV6-2 or TRBV6-3 and TRBJ2-1; D is unresolved. The length of the CDR3 is 11 residues. V gave up 10 bases and J gave up 2 bases, with 6 bases separating them. Germline V lookup: CDR1 MNHEY, CDR2 SVGEGT.

The rearrangement uses TRBV12-3 or TRBV12-4 and TRBJ2-1; a possible D gene is TRBD2 (6 bases). V was cut by 5 bases and J by 6 bases, with 20 bases left in between. This CDR3 is 16 amino acids long. The CDR3 loop is CASSTTSGGAGNEQFF. The CDR3 DNA sequence: TGTGCCAGCAGTACCACGTCGGGCGGGGCCGGCAATGAGCAGTTCTTC.

The CDR3 DNA is TGCAGCGTTGAAGAAGGAGGCTACAGCTCCTACGAGCAGTACTTC. It specifies CSVEEGGYSSYEQYF. The chain uses TRBV29-1 and TRBJ2-7, with D possibly matching TRBD2 (5 bases). Germline assignment: CDR1 SQVTM and CDR2 ANQGSEA. V lost 0 bases to trimming and J lost 0 bases, with 12 bases between them. CDR3 length: 15 residues.

V and J are TRBV6-1 and TRBJ2-7; no clear D gene. V lost 6 bases, J lost 5 bases, and 14 bases lay in between. The CDR3 loop spans 13 amino acids. Germline V gene lookup returns CDR1 MNHNS and CDR2 SASEGT. The CDR3 DNA reads as TGTGCCAGCAGGCGACACGGGTGGAACGAGCAGTACTTC. This gives the protein CASRRHGWNEQYF.

The rearrangement joins TRBV29-1 to TRBJ2-1, with 7 bases matching TRBD2. Germline V gives CDR1 SQVTM, CDR2 ANQGSEA. This CDR3 is built from 18 residues. CDR3 sequence: CIPGGRLARSGPYNEQFF. Written as DNA, the CDR3 is TGCATCCCCGGGGGGAGGCTAGCCCGAAGCGGCCCCTACAATGAGCAGTTCTTC.

The chain uses TRBV20-1 and TRBJ2-2; maybe TRBD2 (5 bases). The CDR3 spans 15 residues. V lost 2 bases and J lost 0, with 10 bases in between. Germline V gene sequence: CDR1 DFQATT, CDR2 SNEGSKA (reference sequence). The CDR3 nucleotides are TGCAGTGCTAGAAGGACTTTTGCGAACACCGGGGAGCTGTTTTTT. Translation: CSARRTFANTGELFF.

V and J are TRBV20-1 and TRBJ1-1; tentatively, D is TRBD1 (6 bases). V lost 5 bases and J lost 6, with 13 bases in between. The CDR3 runs 12 residues. Germline-derived CDR1 and CDR2 are DFQATT and SNEGSKA (reference sequence). CDR3 residues: CSAGRTDPEAFF. CDR3 sequence (DNA): TGCAGTGCTGGGAGGACAGACCCTGAAGCTTTCTTT.

This clonotype was picked up a small number of times. The rearrangement links TRBV10-3 to TRBJ1-2; possible D gene TRBD1, 5 bases. V lost 4 bases to trimming and J lost 3 bases, with 9 bases between them. Germline V gene sequence: CDR1 ENHRY, CDR2 SYGVKD. The CDR3 is made up of 13 amino acids. CDR3 amino acids: CAISAQGDYGYTF. CDR3 nucleotides: TGTGCCATCAGTGCGCAGGGCGACTATGGCTACACCTTC.

The gene calls are TRBV29-1 and TRBJ1-5, with D uncertain. The CDR3 has 12 residues. Germline loops: CDR1 SQVTM, CDR2 ANQGSEA. The DNA of the CDR3 is TGCAGTGCTGGCTTAAAAGACCAGCCCCAGCATTTT. This sequence encodes CSAGLKDQPQHF.

V usage is TRBV7-2 and J usage is TRBJ2-1, with 9 positions matching TRBD2. The DNA end favors TRBJ2-7, so the J call may be wrong. The CDR3 extends over 16 amino acids. Looked up from germline, CDR1 is SGHTA and CDR2 is FQGNSA. The CDR3 is CASSWAGGGAYNEQYF. CDR3 nucleotide sequence: TGTGCCAGCAGCTGGGCTGGCGGGGGGGCCTACAATGAGCAGTACTTC.

The chain is built from TRBV11-2 and TRBJ2-7, with 7 bases lining up with TRBD1. The CDR3 extends over 16 amino acids. Germline V CDR1 and CDR2: SGHAT, FQNNGV. V lost 4 bases to trimming and J lost 4 bases; unmatched junction nucleotides: 13. CDR3 loop: CASSSGLGTEQYEQYF. In nucleotides, the CDR3 is TGTGCCAGCAGCTCAGGCCTCGGGACAGAACAGTACGAGCAGTACTTC.

The V call is TRBV6-5, the J call TRBJ2-7; the D gene is possibly TRBD2 (5 bases). Per the germline V gene, CDR1 is MNHEY and CDR2 is SVGAGI. CDR3 size: 15 residues. The V gene lost 2 bases and the J gene lost 5 bases, with 16 bases spanning the gap. CDR3 DNA sequence: TGTGCCAGCAGTTACCCAGGACGGTCGAGGGACGAGCAGTACTTC. Protein product: CASSYPGRSRDEQYF.

This clonotype was seen once. This chain connects TRBV6-2 or TRBV6-3 to TRBJ2-3; possible D gene TRBD2, 6 bases. The V end lost 1 base, the J end lost 3 bases, and 14 bases lay between the germline ends. CDR3 length: 16 residues. The germline gives CDR1 MNHEY, CDR2 SVGEGT. CDR3 in DNA: TGTGCCAGCAGTTACTTAGGGAGGCTTAGAACAGATACGCAGTATTTT. Encoded protein: CASSYLGRLRTDTQYF.

As for this clonotype: Its ends do not fully match the called genes, so a read error is possible. The rearrangement links TRBV6-2 or TRBV6-3 to TRBJ2-3; D possibly corresponds to TRBD2 (5 bases). The germline gives CDR1 MNHEY, CDR2 SVGEGT. CDR3 length: 17 amino acids. This CDR3 reads CAGSYSRVRRGTDTQYF. The CDR3 bases are TGTGCCGGCAGTTACTCCCGGGTTAGGCGGGGCACAGATACGCAGTATTTT.

The V and J genes are TRBV15 and TRBJ1-6; 9 bases fit TRBD1. The length of the CDR3 is 17 residues. Trimming cost V 0 bases and J 6 bases; bases outside gene matches: 6. Germline V gene lookup returns CDR1 LNHNV and CDR2 YYDKDF (reference sequence). CDR3 nucleotide sequence: TGTGCCACCAGCAGAGATCCGGGACAGGGCCCTAATTCACCCCTCCACTTT. Its protein is CATSRDPGQGPNSPLHF.

The rearrangement links TRBV6-5 to TRBJ1-1; tentatively, D is TRBD1 (5 bases). Germline-derived CDR1 and CDR2 are MNHEY and SVGAGI. CDR3 length: 13 amino acids. The V end was cut by 8 bases, the J end by 8 bases, with 18 bases between. The CDR3 spells CASAQGGIREAFF. The DNA of the CDR3 is TGTGCCAGCGCCCAGGGTGGTATTCGAGAAGCTTTCTTT.

This chain uses TRBV7-2 with TRBJ2-7; D unclear. This CDR3 spans 13 amino acids. Germline assignment: CDR1 SGHTA and CDR2 FQGNSA. Trimming stripped 0 bases from V and 0 bases from J, with 3 bases between. The chain's CDR3 is CASSLAASYEQYF. CDR3 DNA: TGTGCCAGCAGCTTAGCGGCCTCCTACGAGCAGTACTTC.

The chain recombines TRBV12-3 or TRBV12-4 with TRBJ2-2; D possibly corresponds to TRBD1 (5 bases). The CDR3 sequence is 15 residues long. Between the trimmed V and J ends, which lost 5 bases and 4 bases, there was a span of 14 bases. This CDR3 is CASSPNTGFTGELFF. The CDR3 bases are TGTGCCAGCAGTCCAAATACAGGATTCACCGGGGAGCTGTTTTTT.

This chain uses TRBV18 with TRBJ2-5; no firm D call. Trimming took 1 base from V and 5 from J, leaving 11 bases between them. The germline V gene encodes CDR1 KGHSH and CDR2 LQKENI. The CDR3 runs to 14 residues. CDR3 amino acids: CASSPQQTGETQYF. CDR3 coding DNA: TGTGCCAGCTCACCACAGCAAACCGGGGAGACCCAGTACTTC. Full variable domain (rest looked up from reference TRBV18 and TRBJ2-5): NAGVMQNPRHLVRRRGQEARLRCSPMKGHSHVYWYRQLPEEGLKFMVYLQKENIIDESGMPKERFSAEFPKEGPSILRIQQVVRGDSAAYFCASSPQQTGETQYFGPGTRLLVL.

This sequence joins TRBV11-3 and TRBJ2-3; 8 bases are a match to TRBD2. From germline, CDR1 is SGHNT and CDR2 YENEEA. The V segment lost 5 bases and the J segment 4 bases; nucleotides outside the gene matches: 11. The CDR3 consists of 16 residues. The DNA for the CDR3 is TGTGCCAGCAGCCCCGGCAGCGGGGGAACCTCAGATACGCAGTATTTT. This codes for CASSPGSGGTSDTQYF. Using reference TRBV11-3 and TRBJ2-3 for the parts outside the CDR3, the full variable domain is EAGVVQSPRYKIIEKKQPVAFWCNPISGHNTLYWYLQNLGQGPELLIRYENEEAVDDSQLPKDRFSAERLKGVDSTLKIQPAELGDSAVYLCASSPGSGGTSDTQYFGPGTRLTVL.

Worth noting for this clonotype: Compared with germline, one end of the junction differs, possibly owing to a read error. The chain recombines TRBV5-1 with TRBJ2-7, with D hard to call. Per the germline V gene, CDR1 is SGHRS and CDR2 is YFSETQ. The CDR3 has 15 amino acids. In DNA, the CDR3 is TGCGCCAGCAGCTTGGGGCCGGAGACCAACAATGAGCGGTACTTC. Protein product: CASSLGPETNNERYF.

The chain recombines TRBV20-1 with TRBJ2-5; D possibly corresponds to TRBD2 (6 bases). Germline CDR1 is DFQATT and CDR2 is SNEGSKA (reference sequence). Between the trimmed V and J ends, which lost 6 bases and 3 bases, there was a span of 11 bases. The CDR3 totals 12 residues. CDR3 nucleotide sequence: TGCAGTGCCCTTAGGAGGGAAGAGACCCAGTACTTC. Translated, it gives CSALRREETQYF.

The chain links TRBV27 to TRBJ2-1; weak D call: TRBD1 (6 bases). The CDR3 totals 15 residues. The V end lost 6 bases, the J end lost 1 base, and 13 bases lay between the germline ends. Germline values: CDR1 MNHEY, CDR2 SMNVEV (reference sequence). The CDR3 reads CASRDGTLSYNEQFF. Written as DNA, the CDR3 is TGTGCCAGCAGGGACGGGACATTGTCCTACAATGAGCAGTTCTTC.

This clonotype appeared many times. This chain uses TRBV4-1 with TRBJ2-1; D unresolved. Germline lookup yields CDR1 MGHRA and CDR2 YSYEKL. The CDR3 spans 16 residues. V lost 0 bases to trimming and J lost 2 bases, with 11 bases between them. CDR3 sequence reads: CASSQDMRPTYNEQFF. For the CDR3, the DNA is TGCGCCAGCAGCCAAGATATGCGTCCCACCTACAATGAGCAGTTCTTC.

This chain joins TRBV7-6 and TRBJ2-3, with TRBD1 matching over 12 bases. V shed 5 bases, J shed 3 bases, and the junction held 15 bases outside the gene matches. The CDR3 extends over 19 amino acids. Germline V CDR1 and CDR2: SGHVS, FNYEAQ. CDR3 amino acids: CASSQRGGQGALRTDTQYF. The CDR3 coding sequence is TGTGCCAGCAGCCAACGAGGGGGACAGGGGGCCCTTAGGACAGATACGCAGTATTTT.

This clonotype was detected ten times or more. The rearrangement joins TRBV9 to TRBJ2-1; 8 bases map to TRBD2. This CDR3 has 15 amino acids. Germline lookup yields CDR1 SGDLS and CDR2 YYNGEE. V gave up 2 bases and J gave up 3 bases; unmatched junction bases: 4. CDR3 nucleotide sequence: TGTGCCAGCAGCGTTACACTAGCGGACTACAATGAGCAGTTCTTC. Translation: CASSVTLADYNEQFF.

The chain employs TRBV4-2 and TRBJ2-1; D might be TRBD2 (6 bases). The ends were cut back, 4 bases at V and 0 bases at J, with 13 bases in the middle. CDR1 LGHNA and CDR2 YNFKEQ come from the germline V gene. The CDR3 spans 16 residues. The CDR3 sequence: CASSLADASSYNEQFF. CDR3 in DNA: TGTGCCAGCAGCCTAGCGGATGCGAGCTCCTACAATGAGCAGTTCTTC.